This T cell receptor (beta chain) originates from a study of OX40 agonist ivuxolimab in advanced cancers. It was autoimmune disease history or systemic immunosuppression that excluded patients. Assay used: immunoSEQ multiplex PCR; TCRdb lists only in-frame clones, some missing. The sample includes 44,000 or so clones, 65% to 85% of them seen just once. Germline V gene lookup returns CDR1 MNHNS and CDR2 SASEGT. The CDR3 runs 12 residues. Trimming left V 2 bases short and J 6 bases short, with 7 bases between. This clonotype originated in an adult with an advanced solid tumor such as melanoma, head and neck, liver or kidney cancer. The material was CD4+ or CD8+ T cells sorted from blood, obtained in a trial of the OX40 agonist ivuxolimab. The chain is built from TRBV6-1 and TRBJ1-2, with unresolved D. The CDR3 DNA reads TGTGCCAGCAGTGAAACCGGGGATGGCTACACCTTC. Residues: CASSETGDGYTF.